This T cell receptor (beta chain) emerged from a study of T cells in women clearing cervical HPV infection. Study at large: Case blood drawn at lesion detection; control blood after infection cleared. Cases' blood sampling followed lesion detection by median about 150 days (90 to 200). Study-wide findings and caveats: CIN3+ cases had significantly higher TCR repertoire richness than controls, but evenness did not differ.

The protocol was immunoSEQ multiplex PCR, while the TCRdb copy is restricted to in-frame clones and leaves out a portion. This listing includes roughly 40,000 clones. On this clone: What it recognizes is unknown. The observed sequence ends 3 residues before the CDR3 terminus, with the missing tail filled in from the germline J gene.

This CDR3 has 14 residues. In germline, CDR1 is MNHEY, CDR2 SVGEGT. Trimming cost V 4 bases and J 7 bases; bases outside gene matches: 8. The TCR originated in a woman aged 18 to 75 with a cervical HPV16 infection that either progressed to CIN3+ or cleared (not recorded which). The chain uses TRBV6-2 or TRBV6-3 and TRBJ2-5; 8 bases align to TRBD1. The specimen sequenced was blood buffy coat. CDR3 DNA, as far as it was read: TGTGCCAGCAGTTTTCCGGACAGGGACGGGACC. This gives the protein CASSFPDRDGT. The CDR3 as a whole reads CASSFPDRDGTQYF.